The rows below give T cell receptor beta chains drawn from one sample of a study of T cell responses to AZD1222 COVID-19 vaccine. The table came from immunoSEQ multiplex PCR; TCRdb's copy has only in-frame clones and leaves some out. Among some 150,000 clones listed, roughly 91% were seen once. The starting material was peripheral blood, obtained on day 0 of AZD1222 vaccination. Every receptor here comes from an adult in good health. CDR3s include the opening cysteine and the closing phenylalanine or tryptophan. A D gene is named only where the DNA matches it firmly. Clone size, where shown, is once, few, many, or a class for clones that have expanded.

V gene	clone size	D gene	J gene	CDR3 DNA	CDR3 protein
TRBV7-3	NA	TRBD1	TRBJ1-2	TGTGCCAGCAGCCCGACAGGGTCCTATGGCTACACCTTC	CASSPTGSYGYTF
TRBV19	NA	TRBD1	TRBJ2-6	TGTGCCAGTAAAACTGACAGGGGATTCACGAGCGGGGCCAACGTCCTGACTTTC	CASKTDRGFTSGANVLTF
TRBV4-2	NA	NA	TRBJ1-4	TGTGCCAGCAGCCAAGGTGCTGGTGGGGGCGTCCCGTATGAAAAACTGTTTTTT	CASSQGAGGGVPYEKLFF
TRBV6-2/TRBV6-3	NA	NA	TRBJ2-2	TGTGCCAGCAGTTTCAGGGACACCGGGGAGCTGTTTTTT	CASSFRDTGELFF
TRBV28	NA	NA	TRBJ1-4	TGTGCCAGCAGTTCCACAGGGCTTGGGAATGAAAAACTGTTTTTT	CASSSTGLGNEKLFF
TRBV5-1	NA	NA	TRBJ1-1	TGCGCCAGCAGCTTGAGGGATATGAACACTGAAGCTTTCTTT	CASSLRDMNTEAFF
TRBV7-8	NA	NA	TRBJ1-2	TGTGCCAGCAGCTTAGATCCAGGGGTCTTCGATGGCTACACCTTC	CASSLDPGVFDGYTF
TRBV19	NA	TRBD2	TRBJ2-1	TGTGCCAGTAGTACCGTGCTAGCGGGAAACAATGAGCAGTTCTTC	CASSTVLAGNNEQFF
TRBV6-2/TRBV6-3	few	NA	TRBJ2-3	TGTGCCAGCAGTTATCGGGCCGTACGTCTGACGCAGTATTTT	CASSYRAVRLTQYF
TRBV7-6	NA	NA	TRBJ1-3	TGTGCCAGCAGCTTACAGGAATCATCTGGAAACACCATATATTTT	CASSLQESSGNTIYF
TRBV3-1/TRBV3-2	NA	NA	TRBJ1-2	TGTGCCAGCAGCCAAGGTGTCCCCTATGGCTACACCTTC	CASSQGVPYGYTF
TRBV12-3/TRBV12-4	NA	NA	TRBJ1-3	TGTGCCAGCAGTTTATCCAGAAACACCATATATTTT	CASSLSRNTIYF
TRBV7-9	NA	NA	TRBJ1-2	TGTGCCAGCAGCTTAAGTACAGGGACCTATGGCTACACCTTC	CASSLSTGTYGYTF
TRBV6-5	NA	NA	TRBJ1-6	TGTGCCAGCAGCCACGGACAAGCCTATAATTCACCCCTCCACTTT	CASSHGQAYNSPLHF
TRBV4-1	NA	NA	TRBJ2-5	TGCGCCAGCAGCCCACAACCGCCAGGGGGGGGTGAGACCCAGTACTTC	CASSPQPPGGGETQYF
TRBV27	NA	NA	TRBJ1-4	TGTGCCAGCAGCCGTTGGGCAGGGGTTGGTGAAAAACTGTTTTTT	CASSRWAGVGEKLFF
TRBV7-3	NA	NA	TRBJ2-2	TGTGCCAGCAGCTTCGGTCAGAACACCGGGGAGCTGTTTTTT	CASSFGQNTGELFF
TRBV2	NA	TRBD1	TRBJ1-2	TGTGCCAGCAGCTTGACAGGGAACTATGGCTACACCTTC	CASSLTGNYGYTF
TRBV29-1	NA	NA	TRBJ1-5	TGCAGCGTTGGGCAGGGCGGTGCAAGCAATCAGCCCCAGCATTTT	CSVGQGGASNQPQHF
TRBV7-8	NA	NA	TRBJ1-3	TGTGCCAGCAGCGCCCGTCCCAGGGGCCCGACTGGAAACACCATATATTTT	CASSARPRGPTGNTIYF
TRBV6-4	NA	TRBD1	TRBJ1-1	TGTGCCAGCAGACTGACAGGGCAAAGCACTGAAGCTTTCTTT	CASRLTGQSTEAFF
TRBV27	NA	TRBD1	TRBJ1-2	TGTGCCAGCAGGTTACGAGGGGGCGCGAACTATGGCTACACCTTC	CASRLRGGANYGYTF
TRBV5-8	few	NA	TRBJ2-7	TGTGCCAGCAGCTTGGAGTACCCACTCCGGGAGCAGTACTTC	CASSLEYPLREQYF
TRBV7-9	NA	NA	TRBJ1-2	TGTGCCAGCAGCTTAGGTTTCCAGGGCTATGGCTACACCTTC	CASSLGFQGYGYTF
TRBV3-1/TRBV3-2	NA	NA	TRBJ1-3	TGTGCCAGCAGCGGTGGAAACACCATATATTTT	CASSGGNTIYF
TRBV4-1	NA	NA	TRBJ1-5	TGCGCCAGCAGCCTCCGGGACAACAATCAGCCCCAGCATTTT	CASSLRDNNQPQHF
TRBV5-1	NA	NA	TRBJ1-1	TGCGCCAGCAGCCCCTCCCTAAGGGAGGCAGGTGGCACTGAAGCTTTCTTT	CASSPSLREAGGTEAFF
TRBV5-5	NA	NA	TRBJ2-7	TGTGCCAGCAGCTTGCGTTCCGGCCTCCTTATTTACGAGCAGTACTTC	CASSLRSGLLIYEQYF
TRBV6-5	once	NA	TRBJ1-6	TGTGCCAGCAAAGGCAGCAACAATTCACCCCTCCACTTT	CASKGSNNSPLHF
TRBV18	NA	TRBD1	TRBJ1-1	TGTGCCAGCTCACCGATGTGGGACAGCTGGGGTGAAGCTTTCTTT	CASSPMWDSWGEAFF
TRBV13	NA	TRBD1	TRBJ1-6	TGTGCCAGCAGCCCGGGACAGGGGGCGGAATCACCCCTCCACTTT	CASSPGQGAESPLHF
TRBV5-8	NA	TRBD1	TRBJ2-3	TGTGCCAGCAGCTCGACAGGGGGTAGCACAGATACGCAGTATTTT	CASSSTGGSTDTQYF
TRBV5-1	NA	NA	TRBJ1-1	TGCGCCAGCAGGCCTCGGGGAGAGAACACTGAAGCTTTCTTT	CASRPRGENTEAFF
TRBV4-1	NA	NA	TRBJ2-5	TGCGCCAGCAGCCAAGATGAGAGGGCCCATTTTAGTGGAGAGACCCAGTACTTC	CASSQDERAHFSGETQYF
TRBV4-2	NA	NA	TRBJ2-3	TGTGCCAGCAGCCAAGTCGAAGCAATACGAGGGGATACGCAGTATTTT	CASSQVEAIRGDTQYF
TRBV19	NA	TRBD2	TRBJ2-5	TGTGCCAGTAGCTTCCAAGGACTAGCGGGGGTCAAAGAGACCCAGTACTTC	CASSFQGLAGVKETQYF
TRBV14	NA	NA	TRBJ1-2	TGTGCCAGCAGCCAAGTATACGGCGACTATGGCTACACCTTC	CASSQVYGDYGYTF
TRBV6-1	NA	NA	TRBJ1-6	TGTGCCAGCAGTGATTTGAACACCGAATATTCACCCCTCCACTTT	CASSDLNTEYSPLHF
TRBV18	NA	TRBD1	TRBJ1-1	TGTGCCAGCTCACCACCACCAGGGGGGTTTGAAGCTTTCTTT	CASSPPPGGFEAFF
TRBV5-1	NA	NA	TRBJ1-6	TGCGCCAGCAGCCTTGACAGGACTGTTAGGGAGTCACCCCTCCACTTT	CASSLDRTVRESPLHF
TRBV12-3/TRBV12-4	NA	NA	TRBJ1-4	TGTGCCAGCAGTTTCTCGGGGGACAAACTGTTTTTT	CASSFSGDKLFF
TRBV6-2/TRBV6-3	NA	TRBD1	TRBJ1-1	TGTGCCAGCAGCCCGGACAGGAGGGACACTGAAGCTTTCTTT	CASSPDRRDTEAFF
TRBV7-6	NA	NA	TRBJ2-3	TGTGCCAGCAGCTTAGGGGCAGGGTACAACACAGATACGCAGTATTTT	CASSLGAGYNTDTQYF
TRBV5-4	NA	NA	TRBJ1-1	TGTGCCAGCAGCTTGGGACAGCGGAACACTGAAGCTTTCTTT	CASSLGQRNTEAFF
TRBV5-1	once	TRBD1	TRBJ2-7	TGCGCCAGCAGCTCCGAAACGGGACAGGGAAGGGAGCAGTACTTC	CASSSETGQGREQYF
TRBV2	NA	TRBD1	TRBJ1-3	TGTGCCAGCAATTGGGACAGGGGTTCATCTGGAAACACCATATATTTT	CASNWDRGSSGNTIYF
TRBV7-2	NA	NA	TRBJ1-2	TGTGCCAGCAGCTTAGGGCGCGGGGGGCTCGACTATGGCTACACCTTC	CASSLGRGGLDYGYTF
TRBV7-9	few	NA	TRBJ2-7	TGTGCCAGCAGCTCCCCAGGAAACTACGAGCAGTACTTC	CASSSPGNYEQYF
TRBV5-1	NA	TRBD1	TRBJ1-2	TGCGCCAGCAGTGCCGGGACAGGGGGACGAACACATGGCTACACCTTC	CASSAGTGGRTHGYTF
TRBV5-6	NA	NA	TRBJ1-3	TGTGCCAGCAGCTTGGCACTGGGCGGAAACACCATATATTTT	CASSLALGGNTIYF
TRBV5-4	NA	NA	TRBJ1-5	TGTGCCAGCAGCTTGGCCCTCAATCAGCCCCAGCATTTT	CASSLALNQPQHF
TRBV5-1	NA	NA	TRBJ1-4	TGCGCCAGCAGCTTGGGTGGCACTAATGAAAAACTGTTTTTT	CASSLGGTNEKLFF
TRBV19	once	TRBD1	TRBJ1-6	TGTGCCAGTAGCCCCCGGACAGGTTTTAATTCACCCCTCCACTTT	CASSPRTGFNSPLHF
TRBV21-1	NA	NA	TRBJ2-7	TGTGCCAGCGGCCGCGGGGGCTACGAGCAGTACTTC	CASGRGGYEQYF